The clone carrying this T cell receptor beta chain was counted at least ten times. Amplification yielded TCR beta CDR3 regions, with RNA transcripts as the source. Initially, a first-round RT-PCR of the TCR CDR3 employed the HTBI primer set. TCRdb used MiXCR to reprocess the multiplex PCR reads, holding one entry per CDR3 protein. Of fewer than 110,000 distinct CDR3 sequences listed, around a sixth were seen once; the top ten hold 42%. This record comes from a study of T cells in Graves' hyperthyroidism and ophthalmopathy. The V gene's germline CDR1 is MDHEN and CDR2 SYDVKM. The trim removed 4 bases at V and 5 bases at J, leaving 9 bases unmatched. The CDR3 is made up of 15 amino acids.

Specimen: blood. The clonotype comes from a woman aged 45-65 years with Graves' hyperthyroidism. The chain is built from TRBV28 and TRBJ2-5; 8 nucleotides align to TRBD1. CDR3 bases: TGTGCCAGCAGTTCCCCCGGACAGGGAATGGAGACCCAGTACTTC. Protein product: CASSSPGQGMETQYF.